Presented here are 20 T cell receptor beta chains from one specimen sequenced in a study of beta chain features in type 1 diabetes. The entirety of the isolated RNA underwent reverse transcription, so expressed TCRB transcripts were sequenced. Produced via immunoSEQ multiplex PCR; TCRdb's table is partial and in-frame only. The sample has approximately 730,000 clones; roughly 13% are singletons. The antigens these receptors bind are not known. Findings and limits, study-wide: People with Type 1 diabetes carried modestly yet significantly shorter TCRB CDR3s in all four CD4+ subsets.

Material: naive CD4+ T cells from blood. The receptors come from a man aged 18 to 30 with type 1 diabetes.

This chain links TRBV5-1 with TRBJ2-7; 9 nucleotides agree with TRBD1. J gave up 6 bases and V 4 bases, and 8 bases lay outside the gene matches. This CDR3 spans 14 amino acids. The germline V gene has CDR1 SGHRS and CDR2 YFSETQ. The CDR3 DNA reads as TGCGCCAGCAGCCCCGGACAGGGGTCGGGCGAGCAGTACTTC. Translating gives CASSPGQGSGEQYF.

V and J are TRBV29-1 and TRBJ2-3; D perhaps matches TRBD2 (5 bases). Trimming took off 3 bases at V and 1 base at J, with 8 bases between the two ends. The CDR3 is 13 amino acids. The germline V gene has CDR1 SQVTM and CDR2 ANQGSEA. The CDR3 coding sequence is TGCAGCGTTGACCTTAGCGGCACAGATACGCAGTATTTT. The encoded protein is CSVDLSGTDTQYF.

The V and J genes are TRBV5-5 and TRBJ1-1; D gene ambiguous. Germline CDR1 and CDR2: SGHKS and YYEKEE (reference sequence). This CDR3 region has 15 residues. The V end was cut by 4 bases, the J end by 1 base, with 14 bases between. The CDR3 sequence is CASSPDSLGNTEAFF. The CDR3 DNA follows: TGTGCCAGCAGCCCCGACTCCCTGGGGAACACTGAAGCTTTCTTT.

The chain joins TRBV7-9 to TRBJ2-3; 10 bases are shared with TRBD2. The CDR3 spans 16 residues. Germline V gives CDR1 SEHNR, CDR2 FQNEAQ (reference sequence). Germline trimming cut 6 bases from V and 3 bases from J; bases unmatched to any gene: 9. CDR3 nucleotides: TGTGCCAGCAGAGCCACTAGCGGGGCTAGGACAGATACGCAGTATTTT. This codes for CASRATSGARTDTQYF.

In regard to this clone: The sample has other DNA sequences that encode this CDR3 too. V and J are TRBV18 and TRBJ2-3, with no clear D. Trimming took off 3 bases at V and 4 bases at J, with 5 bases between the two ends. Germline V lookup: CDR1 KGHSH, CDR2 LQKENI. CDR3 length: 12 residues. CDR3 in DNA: TGTGCCAGCTCACCCCCCGCAGATACGCAGTATTTT. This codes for CASSPPADTQYF.

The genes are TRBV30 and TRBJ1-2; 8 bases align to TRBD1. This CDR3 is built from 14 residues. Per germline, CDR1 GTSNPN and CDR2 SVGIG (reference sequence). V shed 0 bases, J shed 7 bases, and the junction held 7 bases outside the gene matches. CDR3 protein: CAWSVLAGGFGYTF. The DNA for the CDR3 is TGTGCCTGGAGTGTACTGGCAGGGGGCTTTGGCTACACCTTC.

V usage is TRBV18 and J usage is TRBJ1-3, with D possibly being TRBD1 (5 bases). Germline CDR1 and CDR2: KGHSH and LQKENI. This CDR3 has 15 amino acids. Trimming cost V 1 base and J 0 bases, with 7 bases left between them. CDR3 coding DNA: TGTGCCAGCTCACCACTCCAGGGCTCTGGAAACACCATATATTTT. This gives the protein CASSPLQGSGNTIYF.

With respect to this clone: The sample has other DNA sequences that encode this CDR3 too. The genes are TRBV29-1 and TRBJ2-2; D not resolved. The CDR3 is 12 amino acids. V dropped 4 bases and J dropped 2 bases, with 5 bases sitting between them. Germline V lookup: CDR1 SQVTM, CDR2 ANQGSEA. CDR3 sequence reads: CSVGRNTGELFF. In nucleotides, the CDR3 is TGCAGCGTTGGGAGAAACACCGGGGAGCTGTTTTTT.

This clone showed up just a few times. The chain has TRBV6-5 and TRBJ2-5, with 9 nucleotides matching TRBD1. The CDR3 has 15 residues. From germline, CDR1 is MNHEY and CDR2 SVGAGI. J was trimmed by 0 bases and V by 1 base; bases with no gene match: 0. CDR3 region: CASSYWTGDQETQYF. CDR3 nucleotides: TGTGCCAGCAGTTACTGGACAGGGGACCAAGAGACCCAGTACTTC.

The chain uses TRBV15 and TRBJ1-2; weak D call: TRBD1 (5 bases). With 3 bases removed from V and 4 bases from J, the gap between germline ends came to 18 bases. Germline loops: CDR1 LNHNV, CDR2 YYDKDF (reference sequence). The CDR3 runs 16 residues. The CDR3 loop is CATSSLPPDRTYGYTF. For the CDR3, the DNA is TGTGCCACCAGCAGCTTACCGCCAGACAGAACCTATGGCTACACCTTC.

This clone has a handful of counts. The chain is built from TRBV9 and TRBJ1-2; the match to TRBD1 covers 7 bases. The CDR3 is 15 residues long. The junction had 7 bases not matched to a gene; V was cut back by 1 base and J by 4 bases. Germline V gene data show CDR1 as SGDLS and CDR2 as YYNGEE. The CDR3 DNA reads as TGTGCCAGCAGCGTAACGAACAGGGGAGGCTATGGCTACACCTTC. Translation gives CASSVTNRGGYGYTF.

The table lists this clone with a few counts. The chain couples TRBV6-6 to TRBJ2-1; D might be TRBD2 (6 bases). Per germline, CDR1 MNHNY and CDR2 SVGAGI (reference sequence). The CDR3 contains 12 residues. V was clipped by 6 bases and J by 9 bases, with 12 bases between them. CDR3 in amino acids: CASSPGTFEQFF. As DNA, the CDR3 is TGTGCCAGCAGCCCCGGGACTTTTGAGCAGTTCTTC.

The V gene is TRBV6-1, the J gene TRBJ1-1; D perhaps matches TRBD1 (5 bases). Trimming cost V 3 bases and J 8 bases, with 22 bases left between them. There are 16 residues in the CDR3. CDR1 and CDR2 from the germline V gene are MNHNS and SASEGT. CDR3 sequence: CASSDPGRAGRSEAFF. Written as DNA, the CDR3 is TGTGCCAGCAGTGATCCTGGCAGGGCGGGGAGATCGGAAGCTTTCTTT.

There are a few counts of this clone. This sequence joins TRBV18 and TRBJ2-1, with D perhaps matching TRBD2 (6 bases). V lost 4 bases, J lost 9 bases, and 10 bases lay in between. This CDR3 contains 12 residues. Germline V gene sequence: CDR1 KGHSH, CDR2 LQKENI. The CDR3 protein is CASSHPGGEQFF. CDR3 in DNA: TGTGCCAGCTCACATCCCGGGGGTGAGCAGTTCTTC. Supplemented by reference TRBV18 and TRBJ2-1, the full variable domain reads NAGVMQNPRHLVRRRGQEARLRCSPMKGHSHVYWYRQLPEEGLKFMVYLQKENIIDESGMPKERFSAEFPKEGPSILRIQQVVRGDSAAYFCASSHPGGEQFFGPGTRLTVL.

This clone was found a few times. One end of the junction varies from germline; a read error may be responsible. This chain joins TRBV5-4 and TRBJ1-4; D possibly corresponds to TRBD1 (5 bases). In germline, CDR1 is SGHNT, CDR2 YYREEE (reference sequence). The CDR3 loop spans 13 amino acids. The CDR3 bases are TGTGCCAGCAGCCCCCTGAGTGGGGACCCGAAGTCTTTT. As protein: CASSPLSGDPKSF. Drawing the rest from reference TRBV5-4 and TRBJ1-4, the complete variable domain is ETGVTQSPTHLIKTRGQQVTLRCSSQSGHNTVSWYQQALGQGPQFIFQYYREEENGRGNFPPRFSGLQFPNYSSELNVNALELDDSALYLCASSPLSGDPKSFGSGTQLSVL.

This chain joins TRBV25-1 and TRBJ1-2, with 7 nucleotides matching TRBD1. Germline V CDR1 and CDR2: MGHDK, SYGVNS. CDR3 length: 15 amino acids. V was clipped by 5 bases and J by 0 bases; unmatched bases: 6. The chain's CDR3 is CASSPRQGANYGYTF. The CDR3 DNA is TGTGCCAGCAGTCCGAGACAGGGAGCTAACTATGGCTACACCTTC.

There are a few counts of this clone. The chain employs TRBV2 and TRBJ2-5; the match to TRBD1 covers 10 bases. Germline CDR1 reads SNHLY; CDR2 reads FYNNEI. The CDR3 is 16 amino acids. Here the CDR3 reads CSLSNRRDRGGETQYF. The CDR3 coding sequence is TGTTCCCTCTCAAATCGCCGGGACAGGGGTGGAGAGACCCAGTACTTC.

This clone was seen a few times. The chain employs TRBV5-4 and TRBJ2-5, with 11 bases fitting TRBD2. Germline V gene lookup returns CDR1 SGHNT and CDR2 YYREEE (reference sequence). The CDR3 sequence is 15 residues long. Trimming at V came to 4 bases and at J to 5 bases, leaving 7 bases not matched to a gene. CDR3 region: CASSRIAGGLETQYF. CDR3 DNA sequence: TGTGCCAGCAGCAGGATAGCGGGGGGGCTGGAGACCCAGTACTTC.

The CDR3 region is CASSFPDRNYEQYF. The DNA of the CDR3 is TGTGCCAGCAGCTTCCCGGACAGGAACTACGAGCAGTACTTC. The V and J genes are TRBV11-3 and TRBJ2-7; TRBD1 matches at 7 bases. Germline V CDR1 and CDR2: SGHNT, YENEEA. The CDR3 sequence is 14 residues long. The J segment lost 3 bases and the V segment lost 3 bases, leaving 5 bases of the junction unmatched. The whole variable domain, remainder taken from reference TRBV11-3 and TRBJ2-7, is EAGVVQSPRYKIIEKKQPVAFWCNPISGHNTLYWYLQNLGQGPELLIRYENEEAVDDSQLPKDRFSAERLKGVDSTLKIQPAELGDSAVYLCASSFPDRNYEQYFGPGTRLTVT.

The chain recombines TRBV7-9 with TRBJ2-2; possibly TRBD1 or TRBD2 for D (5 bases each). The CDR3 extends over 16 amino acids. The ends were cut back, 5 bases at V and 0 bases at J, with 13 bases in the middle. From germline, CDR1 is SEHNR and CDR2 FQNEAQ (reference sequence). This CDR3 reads CASSPDKGANTGELFF. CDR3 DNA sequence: TGTGCCAGCAGCCCGGACAAGGGAGCGAACACCGGGGAGCTGTTTTTT.